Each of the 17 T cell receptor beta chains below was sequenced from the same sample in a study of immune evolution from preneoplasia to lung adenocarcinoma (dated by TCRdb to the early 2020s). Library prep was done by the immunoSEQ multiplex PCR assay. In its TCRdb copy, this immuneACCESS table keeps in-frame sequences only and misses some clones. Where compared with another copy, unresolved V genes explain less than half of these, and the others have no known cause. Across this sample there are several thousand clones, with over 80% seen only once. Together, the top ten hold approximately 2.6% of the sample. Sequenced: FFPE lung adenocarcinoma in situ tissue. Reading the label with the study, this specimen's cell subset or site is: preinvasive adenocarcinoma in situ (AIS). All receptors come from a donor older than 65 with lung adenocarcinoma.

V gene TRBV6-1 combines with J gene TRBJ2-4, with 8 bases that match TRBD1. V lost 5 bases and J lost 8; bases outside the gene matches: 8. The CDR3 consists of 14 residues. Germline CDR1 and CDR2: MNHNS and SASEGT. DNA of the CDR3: TGTGCCAGCAGTTTGCGGGACAGGAGGGACATTCAGTACTTC. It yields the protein CASSLRDRRDIQYF.

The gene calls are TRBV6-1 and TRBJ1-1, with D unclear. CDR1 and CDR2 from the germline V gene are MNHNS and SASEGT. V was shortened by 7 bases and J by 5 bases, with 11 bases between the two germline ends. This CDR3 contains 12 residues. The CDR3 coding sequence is TGTGCCAGCACGAGGTCCAGGACTGAAGCTTTCTTT. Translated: CASTRSRTEAFF.

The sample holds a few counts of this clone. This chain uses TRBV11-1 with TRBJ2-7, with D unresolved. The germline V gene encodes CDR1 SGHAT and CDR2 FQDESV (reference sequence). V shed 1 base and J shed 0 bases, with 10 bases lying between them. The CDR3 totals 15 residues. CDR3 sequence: CASSLVIESSYEQYF. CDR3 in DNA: TGTGCCAGCAGCTTAGTGATTGAAAGCTCCTACGAGCAGTACTTC.

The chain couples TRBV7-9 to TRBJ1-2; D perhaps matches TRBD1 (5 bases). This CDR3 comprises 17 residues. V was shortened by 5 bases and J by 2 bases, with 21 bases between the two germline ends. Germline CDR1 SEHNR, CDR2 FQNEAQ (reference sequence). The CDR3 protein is CASSLNLGRDWNYGYTF. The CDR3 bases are TGTGCCAGCAGCCTTAACCTGGGGAGGGACTGGAACTATGGCTACACCTTC. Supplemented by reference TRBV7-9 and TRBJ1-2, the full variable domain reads DTGVSQNPRHKITKRGQNVTFRCDPISEHNRLYWYRQTLGQGPEFLTYFQNEAQLEKSRLLSDRFSAERPKGSFSTLEIQRTEQGDSAMYLCASSLNLGRDWNYGYTFGSGTRLTVV.

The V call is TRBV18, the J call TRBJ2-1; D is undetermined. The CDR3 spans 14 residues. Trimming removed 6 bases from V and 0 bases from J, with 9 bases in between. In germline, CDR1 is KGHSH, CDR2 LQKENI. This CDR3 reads CASSPSASYNEQFF. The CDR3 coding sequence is TGTGCCAGCTCTCCCTCGGCCTCCTACAATGAGCAGTTCTTC.

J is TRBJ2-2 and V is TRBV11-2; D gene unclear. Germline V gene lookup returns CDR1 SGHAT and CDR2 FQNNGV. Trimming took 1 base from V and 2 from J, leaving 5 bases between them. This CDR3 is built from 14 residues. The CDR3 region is CASSLGHNTGELFF. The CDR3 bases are TGTGCCAGCAGCTTAGGCCACAACACCGGGGAGCTGTTTTTT.

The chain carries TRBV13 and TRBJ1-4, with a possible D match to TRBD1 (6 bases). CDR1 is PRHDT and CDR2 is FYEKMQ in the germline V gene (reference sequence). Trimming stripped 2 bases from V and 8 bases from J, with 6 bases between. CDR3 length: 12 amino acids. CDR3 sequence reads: CASSLRGEKLFF. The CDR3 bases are TGTGCCAGCAGCTTAAGGGGGGAAAAACTGTTTTTT.

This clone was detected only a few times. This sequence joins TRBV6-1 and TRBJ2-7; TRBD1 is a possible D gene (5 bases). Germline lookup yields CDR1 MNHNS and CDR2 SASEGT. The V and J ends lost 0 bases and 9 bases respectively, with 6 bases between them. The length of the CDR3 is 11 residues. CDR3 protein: CASSEAQGQYF. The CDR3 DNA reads TGTGCCAGCAGTGAAGCGCAGGGGCAGTACTTC.

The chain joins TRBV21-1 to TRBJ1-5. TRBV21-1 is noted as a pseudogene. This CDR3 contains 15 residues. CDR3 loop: CASSNRDGSNQPQHF. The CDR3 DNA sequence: TGTGCCAGCAGCAATAGGGACGGATCCAATCAGCCCCAGCATTTT.

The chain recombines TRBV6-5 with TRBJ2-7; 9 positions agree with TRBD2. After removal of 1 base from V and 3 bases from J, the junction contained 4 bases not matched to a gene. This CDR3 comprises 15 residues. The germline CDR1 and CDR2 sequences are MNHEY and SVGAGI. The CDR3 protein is CASSYWPAGGYEQYF. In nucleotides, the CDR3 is TGTGCCAGCAGTTACTGGCCAGCGGGAGGCTACGAGCAGTACTTC.

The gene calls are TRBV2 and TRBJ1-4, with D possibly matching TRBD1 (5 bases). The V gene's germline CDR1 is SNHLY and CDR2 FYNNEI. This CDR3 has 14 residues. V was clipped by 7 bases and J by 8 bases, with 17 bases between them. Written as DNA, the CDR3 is TGTGCCAGCATCCCGGGGCTTCTCGGAGAAAAACTGTTTTTT. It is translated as CASIPGLLGEKLFF.

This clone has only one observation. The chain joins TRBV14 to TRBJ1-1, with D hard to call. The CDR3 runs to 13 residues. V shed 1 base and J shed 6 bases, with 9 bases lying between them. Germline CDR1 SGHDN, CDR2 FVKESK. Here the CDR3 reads CASSQVPHSEAFF. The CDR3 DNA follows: TGTGCCAGCAGCCAAGTCCCGCACTCTGAAGCTTTCTTT. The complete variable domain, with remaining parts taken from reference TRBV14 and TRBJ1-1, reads EAGVTQFPSHSVIEKGQTVTLRCDPISGHDNLYWYRRVMGKEIKFLLHFVKESKQDESGMPNNRFLAERTGGTYSTLKVQPAELEDSGVYFCASSQVPHSEAFFGQGTRLTVV.

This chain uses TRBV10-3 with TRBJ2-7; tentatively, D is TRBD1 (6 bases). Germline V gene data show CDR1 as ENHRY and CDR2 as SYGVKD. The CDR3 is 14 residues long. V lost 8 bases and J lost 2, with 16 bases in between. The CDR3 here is CAIGLKDSPYEQYF. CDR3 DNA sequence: TGTGCCATCGGTCTCAAGGACAGCCCCTACGAGCAGTACTTC.

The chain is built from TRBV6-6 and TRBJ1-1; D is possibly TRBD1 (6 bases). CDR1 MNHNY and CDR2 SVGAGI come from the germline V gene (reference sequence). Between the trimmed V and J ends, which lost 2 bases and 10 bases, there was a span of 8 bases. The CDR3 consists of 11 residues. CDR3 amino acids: CASSYGGAAFF. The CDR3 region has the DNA TGTGCCAGCAGTTACGGGGGGGCAGCTTTCTTT.

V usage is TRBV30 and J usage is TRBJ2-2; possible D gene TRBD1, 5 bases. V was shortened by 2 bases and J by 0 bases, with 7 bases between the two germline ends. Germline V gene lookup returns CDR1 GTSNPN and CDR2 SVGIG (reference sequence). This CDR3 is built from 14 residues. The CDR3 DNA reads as TGTGCCTGGAGTCGGACACCGAACACCGGGGAGCTGTTTTTT. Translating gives CAWSRTPNTGELFF.

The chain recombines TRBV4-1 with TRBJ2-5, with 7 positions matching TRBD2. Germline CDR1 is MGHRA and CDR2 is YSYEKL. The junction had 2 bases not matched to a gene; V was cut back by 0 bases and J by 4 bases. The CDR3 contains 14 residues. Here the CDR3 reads CASSQDWGGETQYF. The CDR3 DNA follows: TGCGCCAGCAGCCAAGATTGGGGGGGAGAGACCCAGTACTTC.

DNA for the CDR3: TGTGCCAGCAGCATCAGACAGGGTGGCCACAATGAGCAGTTCTTC. Its translation: CASSIRQGGHNEQFF. This chain joins TRBV7-7 and TRBJ2-1; 7 bases agree with TRBD1. Losses at the gene ends were 5 bases for V and 5 bases for J; bases not matched to a gene: 9. There are 15 residues in the CDR3. The germline V gene encodes CDR1 SSHAT and CDR2 FNYEAQ (reference sequence).